This record looks at one TCR beta chain sequence and its context. The record originates from a study of T cell clones after liver transplantation. Overall study: Three of the eight recipients were HCV-positive; the rest had non-autoimmune, non-viral transplant indications.

The assay was immunoSEQ multiplex PCR, and TCRdb's table has in-frame clones only and misses some. The sample lists roughly 73,000 clones, about four fifths seen once, with about 0.6% in the top ten. The V gene lost 6 bases and the J gene lost 2 bases, with 14 bases spanning the gap. Per the germline V gene, CDR1 is SGHAT and CDR2 is FQNNGV. The CDR3 runs 15 residues. V is TRBV11-2 and J is TRBJ2-1, with D hard to call. The receptor was derived from a human donor who received a liver transplant. Sequenced material: CD4+ T cells from blood, taken before liver transplant. This CDR3 reads CASSLMAETYNEQFF. Written as DNA, the CDR3 is TGTGCCAGCAGTCTCATGGCCGAAACCTACAATGAGCAGTTCTTC.